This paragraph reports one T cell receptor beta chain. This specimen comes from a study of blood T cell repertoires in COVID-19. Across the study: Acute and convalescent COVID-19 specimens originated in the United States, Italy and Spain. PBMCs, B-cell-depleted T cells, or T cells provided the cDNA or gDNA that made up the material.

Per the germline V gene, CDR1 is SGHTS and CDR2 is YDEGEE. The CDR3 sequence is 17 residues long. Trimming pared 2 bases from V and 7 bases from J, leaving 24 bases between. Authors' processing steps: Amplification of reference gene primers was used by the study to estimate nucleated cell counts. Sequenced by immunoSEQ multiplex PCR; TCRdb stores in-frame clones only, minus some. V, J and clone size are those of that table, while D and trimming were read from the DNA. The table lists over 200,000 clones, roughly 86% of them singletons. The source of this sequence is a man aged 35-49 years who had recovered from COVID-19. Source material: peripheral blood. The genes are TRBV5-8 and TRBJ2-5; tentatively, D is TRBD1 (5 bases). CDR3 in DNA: TGTGCCAGCAGCTTTAAGAGTGTGTCAGGGCCCCTGGGGACCCAGTACTTC. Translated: CASSFKSVSGPLGTQYF.